This T cell receptor (beta chain) appears in the sequencing data of a study of CD8 T cells in ankylosing spondylitis. TCRdb called the 5' RACE reads again in MiXCR, with one record for every CDR3 protein. The sample yields some 130,000 distinct CDR3 sequences, approximately 14% seen once. This clonotype was counted only a few times. This clonotype was obtained from a female donor with ankylosing spondylitis or in good health (not recorded which). Source material: blood, either unsorted or a sorted T cell fraction (not recorded which).

CDR3 protein: CSVLDSGANVLTF. CDR3 DNA sequence: TGCAGCGTCTTGGATTCTGGGGCCAACGTCCTGACTTTC. This chain joins TRBV29-1 and TRBJ2-6; D gene uncertain. The germline V gene has CDR1 SQVTM and CDR2 ANQGSEA. Trimming took 6 bases from V and 1 from J, leaving 7 bases between them. The CDR3 spans 13 residues.